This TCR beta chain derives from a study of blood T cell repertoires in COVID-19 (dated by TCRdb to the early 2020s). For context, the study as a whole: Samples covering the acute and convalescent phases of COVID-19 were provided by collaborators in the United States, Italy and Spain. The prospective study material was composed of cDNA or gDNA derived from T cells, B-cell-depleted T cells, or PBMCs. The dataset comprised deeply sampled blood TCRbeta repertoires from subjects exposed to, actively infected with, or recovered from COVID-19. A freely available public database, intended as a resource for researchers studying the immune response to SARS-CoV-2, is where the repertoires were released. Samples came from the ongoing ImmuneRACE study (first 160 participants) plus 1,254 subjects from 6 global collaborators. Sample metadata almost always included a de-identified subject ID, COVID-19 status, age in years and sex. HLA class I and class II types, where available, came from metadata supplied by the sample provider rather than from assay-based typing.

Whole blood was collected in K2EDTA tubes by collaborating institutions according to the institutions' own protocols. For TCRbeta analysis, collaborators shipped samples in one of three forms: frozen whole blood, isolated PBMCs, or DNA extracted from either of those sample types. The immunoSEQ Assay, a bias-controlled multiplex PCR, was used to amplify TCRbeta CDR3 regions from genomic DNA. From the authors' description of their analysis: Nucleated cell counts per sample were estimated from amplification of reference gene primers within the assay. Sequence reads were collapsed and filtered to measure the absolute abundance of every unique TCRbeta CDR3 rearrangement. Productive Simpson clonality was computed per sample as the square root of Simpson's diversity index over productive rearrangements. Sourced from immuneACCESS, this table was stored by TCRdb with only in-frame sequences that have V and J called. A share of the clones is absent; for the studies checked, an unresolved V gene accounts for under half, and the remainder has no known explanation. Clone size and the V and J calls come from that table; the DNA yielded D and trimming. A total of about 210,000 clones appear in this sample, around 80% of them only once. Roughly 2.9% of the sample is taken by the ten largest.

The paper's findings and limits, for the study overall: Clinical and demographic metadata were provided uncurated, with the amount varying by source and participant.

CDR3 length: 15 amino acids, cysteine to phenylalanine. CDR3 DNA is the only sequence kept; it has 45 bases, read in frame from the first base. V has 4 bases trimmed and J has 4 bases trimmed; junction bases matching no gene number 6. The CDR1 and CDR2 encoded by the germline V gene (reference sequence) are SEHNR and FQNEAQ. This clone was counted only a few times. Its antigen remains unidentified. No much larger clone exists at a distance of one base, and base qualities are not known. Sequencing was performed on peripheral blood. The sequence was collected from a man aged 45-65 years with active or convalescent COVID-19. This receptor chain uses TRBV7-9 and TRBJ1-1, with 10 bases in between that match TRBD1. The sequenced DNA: TGTGCCAGCAGCTATACCGACAGGGGGCCCACTGAAGCTTTCTTT. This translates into CASSYTDRGPTEAFF.